Listed below are T cell receptor beta chains from one sample, sequenced in a study of cytomegalovirus exposure and HLA in healthy donors. This table comes from immunoSEQ multiplex PCR, and its TCRdb copy is limited to in-frame clones, with some not included. This table has about 220,000 clones, about 91% appearing once. Sequenced input: PBMCs. The receptor source for this set is a woman aged 18-29 years in good health and CMV-seronegative. Each CDR3 is given with its conserved first and last residue. D genes are given only for firm matches. Expanded clones get a size class; other rows say once, few or many, or leave the size out.

d_gene	abundance	v_gene	j_gene	CDR3aa	CDR3nt
.	.	TRBV28	TRBJ2-7	CASSLASKSSYEQYF	TGTGCCAGCAGCCTCGCTAGTAAGAGCTCCTACGAGCAGTACTTC
.	.	TRBV11-2	TRBJ2-3	CASSLLTATDTQYF	TGTGCCAGCAGCCTCTTGACAGCCACAGATACGCAGTATTTT
TRBD2	.	TRBV18	TRBJ2-2	CASSPRQTSGNTGELFF	TGTGCCAGCTCACCACGTCAGACTAGCGGGAACACCGGGGAGCTGTTTTTT
TRBD1	.	TRBV2	TRBJ2-3	CASSVTGGTDTQYF	TGTGCCAGCAGTGTGACAGGGGGAACAGATACGCAGTATTTT
.	.	TRBV7-9	TRBJ1-2	CASSLGPLNYGYTF	TGTGCCAGCAGCTTAGGGCCGCTTAACTATGGCTACACCTTC
.	.	TRBV29-1	TRBJ1-2	CSVVSGETYGYTF	TGCAGCGTTGTATCAGGGGAGACCTATGGCTACACCTTC
TRBD2	once	TRBV5-1	TRBJ2-3	CASSFGSGSADTQYF	TGCGCCAGCAGCTTTGGGAGCGGGAGCGCAGATACGCAGTATTTT
TRBD2	.	TRBV2	TRBJ2-1	CASSVTGGLYEQFF	TGTGCCAGCAGTGTGACGGGAGGGCTCTATGAGCAGTTCTTC
TRBD2	.	TRBV5-1	TRBJ2-5	CASSFQLAGQETQYF	TGCGCCAGCAGTTTCCAACTAGCGGGCCAAGAGACCCAGTACTTC
TRBD2	.	TRBV10-3	TRBJ2-1	CAISAGEAPGNEQFF	TGTGCCATTTCGGCGGGGGAGGCCCCCGGCAATGAGCAGTTCTTC
.	few	TRBV2	TRBJ2-7	CASSEELRPYEQYF	TGTGCCAGCAGTGAAGAGCTTCGCCCTTACGAGCAGTACTTC
.	.	TRBV6-4	TRBJ2-2	CASSTQGNTGELFF	TGTGCCAGCAGTACCCAGGGGAACACCGGGGAGCTGTTTTTT
.	.	TRBV28	TRBJ1-2	CASSFGVYRITF	TGTGCCAGCAGTTTCGGTGTCTACCGTATCACCTTC
.	.	TRBV27	TRBJ2-3	CASSLTGYRVTDTQYF	TGTGCCAGCAGCCTCACAGGGTACAGGGTCACAGATACGCAGTATTTT
.	.	TRBV15	TRBJ2-7	CATSRDTQQVYEQYF	TGTGCCACCAGCAGAGACACGCAACAGGTGTACGAGCAGTACTTC
.	.	TRBV4-1	TRBJ2-1	CASSQIPVNEQFF	TGCGCCAGCAGCCAAATTCCGGTCAATGAGCAGTTCTTC
TRBD1	.	TRBV27	TRBJ2-7	CASSGQGGYEQYF	TGTGCCAGCAGTGGACAGGGGGGCTACGAGCAGTACTTC
.	.	TRBV6-5	TRBJ2-4	CASSSSTGTNIQYF	TGTGCCAGCAGTTCCTCTACAGGGACGAACATTCAGTACTTC
.	.	TRBV4-1	TRBJ2-5	CASSQVVARQETQYF	TGCGCCAGCAGCCAGGTGGTGGCTCGCCAAGAGACCCAGTACTTC
TRBD1	.	TRBV4-3	TRBJ2-2	CASSQEGTGTGELFF	TGCGCCAGCAGCCAAGAGGGGACAGGGACCGGGGAGCTGTTTTTT
TRBD1	.	TRBV2	TRBJ1-2	CASSEMGQGYGYTF	TGTGCCAGCAGCGAAATGGGACAGGGCTATGGCTACACCTTC
TRBD2	.	TRBV7-8	TRBJ2-1	CASSPGLAGGPNNEQFF	TGTGCCAGCAGCCCGGGACTAGCGGGAGGCCCAAACAATGAGCAGTTCTTC
.	.	TRBV9	TRBJ2-2	CASSPTLLAGELFF	TGTGCCAGCAGCCCAACTCTCTTGGCCGGGGAGCTGTTTTTT
.	.	TRBV28	TRBJ2-6	CASSFSRRALSSGANVLTF	TGTGCCAGCAGTTTCTCGCGCAGGGCCCTCTCGTCTGGGGCCAACGTCCTGACTTTC